The 18 T cell receptor beta chains presented below share a single source sample, sequenced in a study of OX40 agonist ivuxolimab in advanced cancers. The repertoire was sequenced with immunoSEQ multiplex PCR; TCRdb's copy has only in-frame clones and lacks some. This sample has 35,000 to 50,000 clones, with approximately 86% found just once. Specimen: CD4+ or CD8+ T cells sorted from blood, collected in a trial of the OX40 agonist ivuxolimab. These receptors were obtained from an adult with an advanced solid tumor such as melanoma, head and neck, liver or kidney cancer.

Only one count was recorded for this clone. The CDR3 is CASSSTVSGNTIYF. The CDR3 nucleotides read TGTGCCAGCAGCTCTACAGTCTCTGGAAACACCATATATTTT. The chain has TRBV5-5 and TRBJ1-3; D gene uncertain. Germline loops: CDR1 SGHKS, CDR2 YYEKEE (reference sequence). V was pared by 3 bases and J by 0 bases, with 7 bases between. This CDR3 has 14 amino acids.

By sample fraction, this clone is medium-sized. The gene calls are TRBV4-1 and TRBJ2-7, with D perhaps TRBD2 (6 bases). Germline loops: CDR1 MGHRA, CDR2 YSYEKL. This CDR3 contains 12 residues. V lost 5 bases and J 7 bases, leaving 12 bases between the germline ends. CDR3 bases: TGCGCCAGCAGCGATGGGACTCATGAGCAGTACTTC. Translated: CASSDGTHEQYF.

This chain joins TRBV5-8 and TRBJ1-5, with 7 bases identical to TRBD1. The CDR3 loop spans 16 amino acids. CDR1 SGHTS and CDR2 YDEGEE come from the germline V gene. V trimming: 5 bases; J trimming: 0 bases; junction bases outside the gene matches: 8. The CDR3 here is CASRYHRGNSNQPQHF. CDR3 sequence (DNA): TGTGCCAGCAGATACCACAGGGGCAATAGCAATCAGCCCCAGCATTTT. Filled out from reference TRBV5-8 and TRBJ1-5, the complete variable domain reads EAGVTQSPTHLIKTRGQQATLRCSPISGHTSVYWYQQALGLGLQFLLWYDEGEERNRGNFPPRFSGRQFPNYSSELNVNALELEDSALYLCASRYHRGNSNQPQHFGDGTRLSIL.

The chain employs TRBV19 and TRBJ1-4; D gene unclear. The CDR3 has 13 residues. CDR1 is LNHDA, CDR2 SQIVND, per germline (reference sequence). The V end was cut by 0 bases, the J end by 8 bases, with 7 bases between. The CDR3 reads CASSIDFQEKLFF. The CDR3 coding sequence is TGTGCCAGTAGTATAGATTTCCAGGAAAAACTGTTTTTT. Drawing the rest from reference TRBV19 and TRBJ1-4, the complete variable domain is DGGITQSPKYLFRKEGQNVTLSCEQNLNHDAMYWYRQDPGQGLRLIYYSQIVNDFQKGDIAEGYSVSREKKESFPLTVTSAQKNPTAFYLCASSIDFQEKLFFGSGTQLSVL.

The V call is TRBV20-1, the J call TRBJ2-3; D is uncertain. Germline V gene lookup returns CDR1 DFQATT and CDR2 SNEGSKA (reference sequence). V was clipped by 2 bases and J by 5 bases, with 5 bases between them. This CDR3 has 11 residues. The CDR3 sequence is CSARFGDTQYF. The CDR3 DNA is TGCAGTGCTAGATTTGGAGATACGCAGTATTTT.

The genes are TRBV7-2 and TRBJ1-2; possibly TRBD1 for D (6 bases). The germline CDR1 and CDR2 sequences are SGHTA and FQGNSA. There are 14 residues in the CDR3. V was trimmed by 2 bases and J by 8 bases, leaving 15 bases between them. CDR3 sequence (DNA): TGTGCCAGCAGCTTATTCAACAGGGAGGAGGGCTACACCTTC. Protein sequence: CASSLFNREEGYTF.

The chain recombines TRBV5-8 with TRBJ1-5; D might be TRBD1 (6 bases). The CDR3 runs 17 residues. CDR1 and CDR2 from the germline V gene are SGHTS and YDEGEE. V lost 8 bases and J lost 0, with 21 bases in between. For the CDR3, the DNA is TGTGCCAGTACTCTCGTTGGAGGGGGAAATAGCAATCAGCCCCAGCATTTT. This gives the protein CASTLVGGGNSNQPQHF.

The chain combines TRBV6-5 with TRBJ1-2; no clear D gene. Germline CDR1 is MNHEY and CDR2 is SVGAGI. The V end was cut by 6 bases, the J end by 4 bases, with 15 bases between. This CDR3 comprises 14 residues. CDR3 nucleotides: TGTGCCAGCAGAGATACTGGACGGGGCTATGGCTACACCTTC. Protein sequence: CASRDTGRGYGYTF.

J is TRBJ1-4 and V is TRBV4-1; weak D call: TRBD1 (5 bases). Trimming took off 0 bases at V and 8 bases at J, with 13 bases between the two ends. From germline, CDR1 is MGHRA and CDR2 YSYEKL. The CDR3 is 15 amino acids. CDR3 nucleotides: TGCGCCAGCAGCCAAGAGCGGCGCCGGGGGGAAAAACTGTTTTTT. Protein sequence: CASSQERRRGEKLFF.

The V call is TRBV18, the J call TRBJ1-6; 8 bases line up with TRBD1. The CDR3 contains 14 residues. J was trimmed by 7 bases and V by 6 bases; bases with no gene match: 5. The germline CDR1 and CDR2 sequences are KGHSH and LQKENI. CDR3 loop: CASSLTGVNSPLHF. DNA for the CDR3: TGTGCCAGCTCTTTGACAGGGGTAAATTCACCCCTCCACTTT.

The V gene is TRBV5-1, the J gene TRBJ2-5; D gene unclear. The CDR3 covers 13 residues. V was cut by 2 bases and J by 1 base, with 6 bases left in between. Germline V lookup: CDR1 SGHRS, CDR2 YFSETQ. DNA of the CDR3: TGCGCCAGCAGCTTAGAGACCCAAGAGACCCAGTACTTC. Its protein product is CASSLETQETQYF.

V usage is TRBV7-6 and J usage is TRBJ2-1; D not certain. Germline assignment: CDR1 SGHVS and CDR2 FNYEAQ. V dropped 1 base and J dropped 5 bases, with 6 bases sitting between them. CDR3 size: 13 residues. This CDR3 is CASSLGINNEQFF. In DNA form, the CDR3 reads TGTGCCAGCAGCTTAGGTATAAACAATGAGCAGTTCTTC. Drawing the rest from reference TRBV7-6 and TRBJ2-1, the complete variable domain is GAGVSQSPRYKVTKRGQDVALRCDPISGHVSLYWYRQALGQGPEFLTYFNYEAQQDKSGLPNDRFSAERPEGSISTLTIQRTEQRDSAMYRCASSLGINNEQFFGPGTRLTVL.

The chain carries TRBV20-1 and TRBJ2-1, with D uncertain. Germline values: CDR1 DFQATT, CDR2 SNEGSKA (reference sequence). CDR3 length equals 11 residues. V lost 6 bases and J 6 bases, leaving 9 bases between the germline ends. CDR3 amino acids: CSAKTVNEQFF. CDR3 in DNA: TGCAGTGCCAAGACCGTCAATGAGCAGTTCTTC.

This clone appeared a few times. V and J are TRBV7-4 and TRBJ2-2; D possibly corresponds to TRBD2 (6 bases). The CDR3 has 16 amino acids. The germline CDR1 and CDR2 sequences are SGHVT and SQSDAQ. V lost 5 bases and J 4 bases, leaving 17 bases between the germline ends. Here the CDR3 DNA reads TGTGCCAGCAGCGCCAACGATTGGGGAGGCACCGGGGAGCTGTTTTTT. Translation gives CASSANDWGGTGELFF.

CDR3 protein: CASSQEKGPSYEQYF. The CDR3 nucleotides read TGTGCCAGCAGCCAAGAAAAGGGGCCCTCCTACGAGCAGTACTTC. The V call is TRBV5-4, the J call TRBJ2-7, with a possible D match to TRBD1 (5 bases). The V gene's germline CDR1 is SGHNT and CDR2 YYREEE (reference sequence). V dropped 4 bases and J dropped 0 bases, with 14 bases sitting between them. The CDR3 covers 15 residues.

The chain recombines TRBV29-1 with TRBJ2-5; D uncertain. The V end lost 4 bases, the J end lost 1 base, and 7 bases lay between the germline ends. The CDR3 consists of 12 residues. CDR1 SQVTM and CDR2 ANQGSEA come from the germline V gene. CDR3 DNA sequence: TGCAGCGTTGCACGAAGCCAAGAGACCCAGTACTTC. This translates into CSVARSQETQYF.

The rearrangement joins TRBV6-6 to TRBJ2-3, with TRBD1 matching over 9 bases. V shed 2 bases, J shed 4 bases, and the junction held 4 bases outside the gene matches. Germline CDR1 MNHNY, CDR2 SVGAGI (reference sequence). The CDR3 contains 15 residues. CDR3 protein: CASSYGTGISDTQYF. CDR3 nucleotides: TGTGCCAGCAGTTACGGGACAGGGATCTCAGATACGCAGTATTTT.

This sequence joins TRBV9 and TRBJ2-3, with a tentative D call TRBD2 (5 bases). This CDR3 comprises 14 residues. V was shortened by 0 bases and J by 6 bases, with 11 bases between the two germline ends. Germline lookup yields CDR1 SGDLS and CDR2 YYNGEE. Here the CDR3 DNA reads TGTGCCAGCAGCGTAGTTGCTAGAGGGGATACGCAGTATTTT. Its protein is CASSVVARGDTQYF.